A selection of T cell receptor beta chains follows, all from one sample in a study of technical replicates of blood from a handful of donors. TCRdb's table, derived via immunoSEQ multiplex PCR, lists solely in-frame clones and lacks some. The data hold 40,000 to 65,000 clones, with just over 85% observed a single time. Sequences were obtained from PBMCs. The receptors shown here come from a human donor in good health. Some clones in this sample may be carry-over from other donors' samples. The CDR3 runs from the conserved cysteine through the conserved F or W. A D gene is named only where the DNA matches it firmly. Clone size is not always given. Where it is, it says once, few, many or a class for expanded clones.

>-|TRBV7-3|-|TRBJ1-1
CASSLINGAEAFF
TGTGCCAGCAGCTTAATCAACGGGGCTGAAGCTTTCTTT
>-|TRBV5-1|-|TRBJ1-5
CASSLAGNQPQHF
TGCGCCAGCAGCTTGGCCGGCAATCAGCCCCAGCATTTT
>-|TRBV5-1|TRBD1|TRBJ2-1
CASTSGDRDVDEQFF
TGCGCCAGCACTTCCGGAGACAGGGACGTCGATGAGCAGTTCTTC
>few|TRBV5-6|-|TRBJ1-2
CASSRDQGSYGYTF
TGTGCCAGCAGCCGTGACCAGGGTAGCTATGGCTACACCTTC
>-|TRBV7-9|-|TRBJ2-1
CASSLGGRSWDEQFF
TGTGCCAGCAGCTTAGGAGGGCGGAGTTGGGATGAGCAGTTCTTC
>-|TRBV4-3|TRBD2|TRBJ2-7
CASSQELAGGSSYEQYF
TGCGCCAGCAGCCAAGAGCTAGCGGGGGGGAGCTCCTACGAGCAGTACTTC
>-|TRBV6-1|-|TRBJ1-1
CASSSNGHTEAFF
TGTGCCAGCAGTTCTAATGGGCACACTGAAGCTTTCTTT
>-|TRBV11-2|-|TRBJ1-1
CASTIGAGENTEAFF
TGTGCCAGCACGATAGGGGCAGGGGAGAACACTGAAGCTTTCTTT
>once|TRBV6-5|TRBD1|TRBJ1-2
CASRRQGMSYGYTF
TGTGCCAGCAGACGACAGGGGATGAGCTATGGCTACACCTTC
>once|TRBV6-1|-|TRBJ2-1
CASSEGRAGSNEQFF
TGTGCCAGCAGTGAAGGTCGTGCGGGATCCAATGAGCAGTTCTTC
>-|TRBV6-5|-|TRBJ1-2
CASSSPFQQGNYGYTF
TGTGCCAGCAGTTCCCCTTTTCAGCAGGGCAACTATGGCTACACCTTC
>-|TRBV10-3|TRBD1|TRBJ1-3
CAIAKSTGGEGNTIYF
TGTGCCATCGCCAAATCAACAGGGGGCGAAGGAAACACCATATATTTT
>once|TRBV20-1|-|TRBJ1-2
CSAWTVAGYTF
TGCAGTGCGTGGACAGTCGCGGGCTACACCTTC
>-|TRBV7-9|-|TRBJ2-5
CASSTYRELEETQYF
TGTGCCAGCAGCACCTACAGGGAGTTGGAGGAGACCCAGTACTTC
>-|TRBV9|TRBD2|TRBJ2-1
CASSVEPGGPYNEQFF
TGTGCCAGCAGCGTAGAGCCGGGAGGACCCTACAATGAGCAGTTCTTC
>-|TRBV10-3|-|TRBJ2-7
CAILRGVGSEQYF
TGTGCCATCCTCCGGGGAGTAGGCTCCGAGCAGTACTTC
>-|TRBV7-9|-|TRBJ2-1
CASSFAGALEQFF
TGTGCCAGCAGCTTCGCGGGGGCGCTTGAGCAGTTCTTC
>-|TRBV11-1|TRBD2|TRBJ2-1
CASSLEEGLAGGEQFF
TGTGCCAGCAGCTTAGAAGAGGGACTAGCGGGGGGTGAGCAGTTCTTC
>-|TRBV13|TRBD2|TRBJ2-3
CASSLGIPSGRDTQYF
TGTGCCAGCAGCTTGGGGATACCTAGCGGGAGGGATACGCAGTATTTT
>-|TRBV10-3|TRBD1|TRBJ1-2
CAISEGDRGANYGYTF
TGTGCCATCAGTGAGGGGGACAGGGGGGCCAACTATGGCTACACCTTC
>-|TRBV11-2|-|TRBJ2-7
CASSHIRGGNKQYF
TGTGCCAGCAGTCATATAAGGGGGGGGAATAAGCAGTACTTC
>-|TRBV7-2|TRBD2|TRBJ2-1
CASGGATSGPRAHEQFF
TGTGCCAGCGGCGGGGCGACTAGCGGACCGAGGGCGCATGAGCAGTTCTTC
>-|TRBV6-6|TRBD1|TRBJ2-5
CASSPQTGGAETQYF
TGTGCCAGCAGTCCCCAGACAGGGGGCGCGGAGACCCAGTACTTC